Given below is one TCR beta chain in context. What it recognizes is unknown. The V gene end was trimmed by 1 base and the J gene end by 2 bases; junction bases not matched to a gene: 3. This CDR3 is 16 amino acids long. Looked up from germline, CDR1 is SGHTA and CDR2 is FQGNSA. One entry per CDR3 protein results from TCRdb running MiXCR on the reads. The sample lists about half a million distinct CDR3 sequences, roughly 42% occurring once. This sample is drawn from a study of T cell repertoires in cytomegalovirus infection. The receptor was derived from a human donor in good health (CMV status not recorded). Some clones in this sample may be carry-over from other donors' samples. The sequences come from cultured PBMCs, collected from culture after CMV antigen stimulation. The V gene is TRBV7-2, the J gene TRBJ2-5, with 11 bases matching TRBD2. CDR3 in DNA: TGTGCCAGCAGCTTAGGGGGGACTAGCGGACAAGAGACCCAGTACTTC. Its protein product is CASSLGGTSGQETQYF.